This T cell receptor (beta chain) stems from a study of blood T cell repertoires in COVID-19. Across the whole study: COVID-19 samples, acute and convalescent, were from the United States, Italy and Spain. PBMCs, B-cell-depleted T cells, or T cells provided the cDNA or gDNA that made up the material.

This clone has only one observation. Per the study methods: Estimation of nucleated cell counts was performed using reference gene primer amplification. Produced via immunoSEQ multiplex PCR; TCRdb's table is partial and in-frame only. D and trimming come from the DNA, and the V and J calls and clone size come from that table. The data contain over 200,000 clones, just over 85% of them seen just once; the ten biggest clones take up 5.9%. The CDR3 runs 13 residues. Looked up from germline, CDR1 is KGHSH and CDR2 is LQKENI. V lost 3 bases and J lost 6, with 9 bases in between. The specimen was peripheral blood. The V gene is TRBV18, the J gene TRBJ2-1; possibly TRBD2 for D (6 bases). The clonotype was recovered from a man older than 75 with acute or convalescent COVID-19. The CDR3 DNA reads TGTGCCAGCTCACCGTCGGGGGTCAATGAGCAGTTCTTC. This encodes CASSPSGVNEQFF.